Presented here are 27 T cell receptor beta chains from one specimen sequenced in a study of T-cell reconstitution after alpha-beta-depleted transplantation in children. Unique molecular identifiers were incorporated into the prepared TCRbeta library. TCRdb reanalysed the PCR reads using MiXCR and keeps one entry per CDR3 protein. The data hold about 540,000 distinct CDR3 sequences, with about 16% observed a single time. The sequencing here drew on PBMCs from the stem cell graft donor, taken from the stem cell graft. These receptors originate from a human donor who donated a stem cell graft to a child with acute lymphoblastic leukemia.

This sequence joins TRBV3-1 and TRBJ2-1; no firm D call. Trimming took off 0 bases at V and 5 bases at J, with 8 bases between the two ends. CDR3 length: 14 amino acids. Germline V CDR1 and CDR2: LGHDT, YNNKEL (reference sequence). DNA for the CDR3: TGTGCCAGCAGCCAAGATTGGGCCCACAATGAGCAGTTCTTC. Translated: CASSQDWAHNEQFF.

This clonotype came up a few times. The chain employs TRBV12-3 or TRBV12-4 and TRBJ2-1; 10 positions agree with TRBD2. V shed 6 bases and J 8 bases; nucleotides not matched to a gene: 7. The CDR3 is 14 amino acids. The CDR3 is CASRPSGSGDEQFF. For the CDR3, the DNA is TGTGCCAGCAGGCCTAGCGGGAGCGGGGATGAGCAGTTCTTC.

The J gene is TRBJ1-2, the V gene TRBV3-1, with 9 bases identical to TRBD1. This CDR3 comprises 14 residues. Germline lookup yields CDR1 LGHDT and CDR2 YNNKEL (reference sequence). The V gene end was trimmed by 4 bases and the J gene end by 4 bases; junction bases not matched to a gene: 4. The CDR3 nucleotides are TGTGCCAGCAGCCGCGGACAGGGGCGCTATGGCTACACCTTC. This encodes CASSRGQGRYGYTF. Variable domain in full (rest from reference TRBV3-1 and TRBJ1-2): DTAVSQTPKYLVTQMGNDKSIKCEQNLGHDTMYWYKQDSKKFLKIMFSYNNKELIINETVPNRFSPKSPDKAHLNLHINSLELGDSAVYFCASSRGQGRYGYTFGSGTRLTVV.

The CDR3 DNA reads as TGTGCCACCAGCAGGGGCAGGACCTACGAGCAGTACTTC. Translated, it gives CATSRGRTYEQYF. The V and J genes are TRBV15 and TRBJ2-7; no clear D. The germline CDR1 and CDR2 sequences are LNHNV and YYDKDF (reference sequence). The CDR3 has 13 amino acids. V was clipped by 3 bases and J by 2 bases, with 8 bases between them.

The rearrangement uses TRBV24-1 and TRBJ2-7; TRBD2 matches 7 bases. There are 13 residues in the CDR3. CDR1 KGHDR and CDR2 SFDVKD come from the germline V gene. Unmatched junction bases numbered 8, after V lost 7 bases and J lost 6 bases. The CDR3 DNA reads TGTGCCACCAGCCGGACTAGGCTGGGCGAGCAGTACTTC. It is translated as CATSRTRLGEQYF.

In this sample, this clonotype turned up a few times. The chain is built from TRBV9 and TRBJ2-5, with TRBD2 identical over 9 bases. This CDR3 contains 18 residues. The V gene's germline CDR1 is SGDLS and CDR2 YYNGEE. J lost 2 bases, V lost 3 bases, and 14 bases had no gene match. The CDR3 coding sequence is TGTGCCAGCAGCGCCTCCCTCCTAGGGGGACTAGCTCAAGAGACCCAGTACTTC. Residues: CASSASLLGGLAQETQYF. The full variable domain, its missing parts supplied by reference TRBV9 and TRBJ2-5, is DSGVTQTPKHLITATGQRVTLRCSPRSGDLSVYWYQQSLDQGLQFLIQYYNGEERAKGNILERFSAQQFPDLHSELNLSSLELGDSALYFCASSASLLGGLAQETQYFGPGTRLLVL.

This CDR3 reads CASSPPEVERYEQFF. The CDR3 DNA reads TGTGCCAGCTCACCACCGGAGGTAGAAAGGTATGAGCAGTTCTTC. This sequence joins TRBV18 and TRBJ2-1; TRBD2 is a possible D gene (5 bases). Germline CDR1 is KGHSH and CDR2 is LQKENI. V lost 0 bases and J lost 8, with 14 bases in between. The CDR3 totals 15 residues.

The chain employs TRBV27 and TRBJ2-1; D possibly matches TRBD1 or TRBD2 (5 bases each). Germline V CDR1 and CDR2: MNHEY, SMNVEV (reference sequence). Trimming took off 6 bases at V and 5 bases at J, with 17 bases between the two ends. The CDR3 is made up of 15 amino acids. CDR3 loop: CASSRDASEHNEQFF. The CDR3, as DNA: TGTGCCAGCAGCCGGGACGCCTCAGAGCACAATGAGCAGTTCTTC.

This clonotype showed up just a few times. The rearrangement uses TRBV5-4 and TRBJ2-3, with 11 bases fitting TRBD2. This CDR3 spans 20 amino acids. Germline CDR1 SGHNT, CDR2 YYREEE (reference sequence). V lost 0 bases to trimming and J lost 0 bases; unmatched junction nucleotides: 12. CDR3 protein: CASSLGRLAGPKGSTDTQYF. The CDR3 DNA reads as TGTGCCAGCAGCTTGGGGCGACTAGCGGGGCCTAAAGGGAGCACAGATACGCAGTATTTT.

This clonotype was seen more than once but under ten times. The rearrangement uses TRBV20-1 and TRBJ2-1; D possibly matches TRBD1 or TRBD2 (5 bases each). The CDR3 sequence is 14 residues long. Germline V gene sequence: CDR1 DFQATT, CDR2 SNEGSKA (reference sequence). The V end lost 3 bases, the J end lost 2 bases, and 11 bases lay between the germline ends. The CDR3 region is CSASSQGPYNEQFF. CDR3 in DNA: TGCAGTGCTAGCAGCCAGGGACCCTACAATGAGCAGTTCTTC.

V usage is TRBV12-3 or TRBV12-4 and J usage is TRBJ2-7; 12 bases are a match to TRBD2. The CDR3 totals 15 residues. With V trimmed by 6 bases and J by 2 bases, 5 bases remained unmatched. CDR3 bases: TGTGCCAGCAGCAAACTAGCGGGAGGAACCTACGAGCAGTACTTC. Translation gives CASSKLAGGTYEQYF.

The chain has TRBV12-5 and TRBJ1-1; 9 nucleotides agree with TRBD1. The CDR3 spans 17 residues. Germline CDR1 LGHNT, CDR2 FRNRAP. Trimming cost V 0 bases and J 0 bases; bases outside gene matches: 5. CDR3 in DNA: TGTGCTAGTGGTTTGGTCGACAGGGGGACTATGAACACTGAAGCTTTCTTT. As protein: CASGLVDRGTMNTEAFF.

This clonotype was found a few times. The chain carries TRBV20-1 and TRBJ1-1, with a tentative D call TRBD1 (6 bases). Germline assignment: CDR1 DFQATT and CDR2 SNEGSKA (reference sequence). The CDR3 extends over 12 amino acids. V was shortened by 5 bases and J by 6 bases, with 13 bases between the two germline ends. The CDR3 nucleotides are TGCAGTGCTGACTCCAGGGGACCTGAAGCTTTCTTT. Its translation: CSADSRGPEAFF.

This clonotype has a count of ten or more. The chain couples TRBV12-3 or TRBV12-4 to TRBJ2-5; D is unresolved. V gave up 6 bases and J gave up 5 bases, with 13 bases separating them. This CDR3 spans 13 amino acids. DNA for the CDR3: TGTGCCAGCAGCGAGTTGGCGGCCGAGACCCAGTACTTC. Its translation is CASSELAAETQYF.

V and J are TRBV20-1 and TRBJ2-1; 8 bases are a match to TRBD1. CDR1 and CDR2 from the germline V gene are DFQATT and SNEGSKA (reference sequence). V trimming: 5 bases; J trimming: 7 bases; junction bases outside the gene matches: 7. The CDR3 covers 13 residues. CDR3 nucleotides: TGCAGTGCTCCTAGGACAGGGAGTAATGAGCAGTTCTTC. This codes for CSAPRTGSNEQFF.

This clonotype was seen a handful of times. The chain is built from TRBV29-1 and TRBJ1-2; 10 nucleotides match TRBD1. Germline V gives CDR1 SQVTM, CDR2 ANQGSEA. The junction had 8 bases not matched to a gene; V was cut back by 7 bases and J by 6 bases. This CDR3 comprises 13 residues. For the CDR3, the DNA is TGCAGCGCCCTGACAGGGGGCGAAGATGGCTACACCTTC. It specifies CSALTGGEDGYTF.

The rearrangement uses TRBV6-1 and TRBJ2-3, with D possibly matching TRBD2 (6 bases). The CDR3 is made up of 15 amino acids. The germline V and J ends were trimmed by 7 bases and 6 bases, with 20 bases remaining between them. Germline lookup yields CDR1 MNHNS and CDR2 SASEGT. For the CDR3, the DNA is TGTGCCAGCAAAAAAGTGGTCGCGGCGGGGGATACGCAGTATTTT. Translation gives CASKKVVAAGDTQYF.

The V and J genes are TRBV11-2 and TRBJ2-1; 10 bases match TRBD2. The CDR3 has 19 residues. V trimming: 2 bases; J trimming: 1 base; junction bases outside the gene matches: 11. The germline V gene encodes CDR1 SGHAT and CDR2 FQNNGV. CDR3 protein: CASSLFGLAGERSYNEQFF. In DNA, the CDR3 is TGTGCCAGCAGCTTATTTGGGCTAGCGGGAGAACGGTCCTACAATGAGCAGTTCTTC. Variable domain in full (rest from reference TRBV11-2 and TRBJ2-1): EAGVAQSPRYKIIEKRQSVAFWCNPISGHATLYWYQQILGQGPKLLIQFQNNGVVDDSQLPKDRFSAERLKGVDSTLKIQPAKLEDSAVYLCASSLFGLAGERSYNEQFFGPGTRLTVL.

The chain employs TRBV5-1 and TRBJ2-1; a weak D match, TRBD2 (6 bases). The CDR3 runs 15 residues. The germline V and J ends were trimmed by 2 bases and 2 bases, with 11 bases remaining between them. Germline V gene sequence: CDR1 SGHRS, CDR2 YFSETQ. CDR3 amino acids: CASSFGREAYNEQFF. CDR3 bases: TGCGCCAGCAGCTTTGGGCGGGAAGCCTACAATGAGCAGTTCTTC.

This clonotype occurred once. The chain uses TRBV12-3 or TRBV12-4 and TRBJ1-5; 7 nucleotides align to TRBD1. The CDR3 spans 20 residues. With V trimmed by 1 base and J by 4 bases, 19 bases remained unmatched. The CDR3 reads CASSLVVGWLRDRQNQPQHF. The DNA of the CDR3 is TGTGCCAGCAGTTTAGTGGTAGGGTGGCTAAGGGACAGACAAAATCAGCCCCAGCATTTT.

This clonotype was detected only a few times. The chain is built from TRBV7-8 and TRBJ2-5; D possibly corresponds to TRBD2 (6 bases). With 5 bases removed from V and 2 bases from J, the gap between germline ends came to 15 bases. The CDR3 has 15 amino acids. Germline V gives CDR1 SGHVS, CDR2 FQNEAQ. CDR3 DNA: TGTGCCAGCAGCATGGGGAGGCAGTTACAAGAGACCCAGTACTTC. Protein product: CASSMGRQLQETQYF.

The sample holds many counts of this clonotype. This rearrangement joins TRBV7-2 to TRBJ2-6; D not certain. The CDR3 is 17 amino acids. Trimming cost V 6 bases and J 4 bases, with 19 bases left between them. The germline CDR1 and CDR2 sequences are SGHTA and FQGNSA. DNA for the CDR3: TGTGCCAGCAGGTTCTTTGCTCTCGCGTCGGGGGCCAACGTCCTGACTTTC. Its protein product is CASRFFALASGANVLTF.

J is TRBJ2-1 and V is TRBV20-1; TRBD2 might be the D (7 bases). Germline lookup yields CDR1 DFQATT and CDR2 SNEGSKA (reference sequence). The length of the CDR3 is 16 residues. Trimming stripped 5 bases from V and 4 bases from J, with 21 bases between. The CDR3 region is CSAPPGASGQYNEQFF. The CDR3 DNA follows: TGCAGTGCTCCCCCGGGGGCTAGCGGCCAATACAATGAGCAGTTCTTC.

This clonotype was counted at least ten times. This chain links TRBV4-2 with TRBJ1-3; D may be TRBD1 (5 bases). The CDR3 is made up of 16 amino acids. Germline CDR1 reads LGHNA; CDR2 reads YNFKEQ. V was pared by 1 base and J by 2 bases, with 12 bases between. CDR3 loop: CASSQAREGPGNTIYF. In DNA form, the CDR3 reads TGTGCCAGCAGCCAAGCCCGGGAGGGACCTGGAAACACCATATATTTT.

This clonotype has more than one count but fewer than ten. The J gene is TRBJ2-3, the V gene TRBV2; 8 positions match TRBD2. Germline V gives CDR1 SNHLY, CDR2 FYNNEI. The V segment lost 3 bases and the J segment 4 bases; nucleotides outside the gene matches: 6. The CDR3 is made up of 15 amino acids. CDR3 nucleotides: TGTGCCAGCAGTGACTCAGCGGGAGTGGCAGATACGCAGTATTTT. Protein product: CASSDSAGVADTQYF.

This clonotype has just a few counts. The V call is TRBV7-6, the J call TRBJ1-5, with D uncertain. Trimming removed 1 base from V and 5 bases from J, with 12 bases in between. This CDR3 region has 15 residues. Germline values: CDR1 SGHVS, CDR2 FNYEAQ. CDR3 region: CASSLGPRVHQPQHF. CDR3 sequence (DNA): TGTGCCAGCAGCTTAGGCCCTAGGGTCCATCAGCCCCAGCATTTT.

The rearrangement uses TRBV12-3 or TRBV12-4 and TRBJ2-1; TRBD2 matches 9 bases. This CDR3 region has 17 residues. V gave up 2 bases and J gave up 7 bases; unmatched junction bases: 12. As DNA, the CDR3 is TGTGCCAGCAGTTTACGGCTAGCGGGAAGCAGTGAGAATGAGCAGTTCTTC. Translating it yields CASSLRLAGSSENEQFF.